This T cell receptor beta chain is from a study of blood T cell repertoires in COVID-19. Measured with immunoSEQ multiplex PCR; TCRdb has only the in-frame clones, and not every one. This table holds approximately 15,000 clones, about 88% found once. The CDR3 consists of 14 residues. V lost 3 bases and J lost 7, with 13 bases in between. CDR1 is SNHLY and CDR2 is FYNNEI in the germline V gene. The receptor comes from a man aged 55 to 69 with acute or convalescent COVID-19. Sequenced input: peripheral blood. The chain couples TRBV2 to TRBJ1-5; possibly TRBD1 for D (6 bases). The CDR3 here is CASSELVGGQPQHF. Here the CDR3 DNA reads TGTGCCAGCAGTGAGTTGGTAGGGGGACAGCCCCAGCATTTT.